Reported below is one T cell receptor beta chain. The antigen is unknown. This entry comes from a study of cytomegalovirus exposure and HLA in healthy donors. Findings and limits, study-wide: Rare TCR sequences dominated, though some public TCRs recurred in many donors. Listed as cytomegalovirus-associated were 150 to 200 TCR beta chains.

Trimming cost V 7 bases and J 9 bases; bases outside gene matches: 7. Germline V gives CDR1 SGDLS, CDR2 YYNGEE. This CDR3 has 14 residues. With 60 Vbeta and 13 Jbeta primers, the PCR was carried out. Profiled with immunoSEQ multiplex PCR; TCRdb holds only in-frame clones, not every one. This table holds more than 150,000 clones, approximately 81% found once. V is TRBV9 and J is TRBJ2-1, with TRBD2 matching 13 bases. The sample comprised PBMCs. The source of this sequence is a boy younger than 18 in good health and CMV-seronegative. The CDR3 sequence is CASARTSGGSEQFF. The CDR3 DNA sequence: TGTGCCAGCGCAAGGACTAGCGGGGGTTCTGAGCAGTTCTTC.